This T cell receptor (beta chain) was sequenced in a study of blood T cell repertoires in COVID-19. The overall study: Some COVID-19 samples were acute and others convalescent; all came from the United States, Italy and Spain.

In the authors' workflow: Counts of nucleated cells, estimated from reference gene primer amplification, were obtained. The method was immunoSEQ multiplex PCR; TCRdb's version includes in-frame clones alone and lacks a portion of them. V, J and clone size are taken as reported in that table, and D and trimming were inferred from the DNA itself. This sample carries approximately 220,000 clones, 80% to 90% of them seen once, and the ten largest clones take under 3.5%. Trimming removed 1 base from V and 6 bases from J, with 9 bases in between. CDR3 size: 13 residues. The germline gives CDR1 KGHSH, CDR2 LQKENI. Participants' own reports of clinical history determined their cohort assignment.

The gene calls are TRBV18 and TRBJ1-2; tentative D call: TRBD1 (5 bases). This sequence originates from a young woman in a cohort exposed to, infected with or recovered from COVID-19 (not recorded which). Specimen: PBMCs or T cells enriched from blood (not recorded which). CDR3 nucleotide sequence: TGTGCCAGCTCACCACAGGGGAACAATGGCTACACCTTC. Translation: CASSPQGNNGYTF.